The rows below give T cell receptor beta chains drawn from one sample of a study of blood T cell repertoires in COVID-19. TCRdb's copy holds only in-frame clones and misses some; the assay was immunoSEQ multiplex PCR. The table lists 75,000 to 95,000 clones, approximately 80% of them singletons. Sequencing used peripheral blood. These TCRs come from a man aged 55 to 70 with acute or convalescent COVID-19. The CDR3 runs from the conserved cysteine through the conserved F or W. The order of the fields is clone size, J gene, D gene, V gene, CDR3 DNA, CDR3 protein. D genes are given only for firm matches. Expanded clones get a size class; other rows say once, few or many, or leave the size out.

>NA|TRBJ1-6|NA|TRBV7-9
TGTGCCAGCAGTCGAATCAGGGAATCACCCCTCCACTTT
CASSRIRESPLHF
>NA|TRBJ1-2|NA|TRBV21-1
TGTGCCAGCAGCAATATGGGAGCTAACTATGGCTACACCTTC
CASSNMGANYGYTF
>medium-sized|TRBJ1-6|TRBD1|TRBV7-9
TGTGCCAGCAGCCCGGGACAGAGCTATAATTCACCCCTCCACTTT
CASSPGQSYNSPLHF
>NA|TRBJ1-1|NA|TRBV3-1/TRBV3-2
TGTGCCAGCTCACTAAAACACCAGAACACTGAAGCTTTCTTT
CASSLKHQNTEAFF
>few|TRBJ1-2|NA|TRBV6-2/TRBV6-3
TGTGCCAGCAGTTACTCGAGGAGCAGAGTCTTC
CASSYSRSRVF
>NA|TRBJ2-1|NA|TRBV4-2
TGTGCCAGCACTCCAAAGGGGGGGGCGGGGAATGAGCAGTTCTTC
CASTPKGGAGNEQFF
>NA|TRBJ2-4|TRBD1|TRBV5-1
TGCGCCAGCAGCGGACAGGGTTTCCAAAACATTCAGTACTTC
CASSGQGFQNIQYF
>once|TRBJ1-3|NA|TRBV6-6
TGTGCCAGCAGTTACTCGGGCAGCAACTCTGGAAACACCATATATTTT
CASSYSGSNSGNTIYF
>once|TRBJ1-3|TRBD1|TRBV2
TGTGCCAGCGGACAGGGGGCAGTAGCTGGAAACACCATATATTTT
CASGQGAVAGNTIYF
>NA|TRBJ1-1|TRBD1|TRBV2
TGTGCCAGCAGCGCCGATGGACAGGGGAACACTGAAGCTTTCTTT
CASSADGQGNTEAFF
>NA|TRBJ1-1|NA|TRBV12-3/TRBV12-4
TGTGCCAGCTCCCGGCTAGTCACTGAAGCTTTCTTT
CASSRLVTEAFF
>NA|TRBJ2-3|NA|TRBV19
TGTGCCAGTAGTATAGTGACCCGGACGGGATCTACGCAGTATTTT
CASSIVTRTGSTQYF
>NA|TRBJ1-1|NA|TRBV19
TGTGCCAGCCAACCTATTGACCGGGTAGACACTGAAGCTTTCTTT
CASQPIDRVDTEAFF
>NA|TRBJ2-7|NA|TRBV7-2
TGTGCCAGCAGCAGCATGGGAGTAGGGTTATCCTACGAGCAGTACTTC
CASSSMGVGLSYEQYF
>NA|TRBJ1-2|NA|TRBV7-2
TGTGCCAGCAGCTTAGATCAGGGGCCGTTCGTGGCGTACACCTTC
CASSLDQGPFVAYTF